Shown below are 18 T cell receptor beta chains from a single sample sequenced in a study of high-grade serous ovarian cancer treatment subgroups. Tumor tissue was taken before any definitive surgery or chemotherapy was given. Profiling relied on immunoSEQ multiplex PCR, and the TCRdb table lists in-frame clones only, not all of them. The data contain over 6,500 clones, about three quarters of them singletons. The sample was tumor tissue. These receptors were taken from a human donor with high-grade serous ovarian cancer.

The V call is TRBV15, the J call TRBJ2-5; perhaps TRBD1 as D (6 bases). Germline CDR1 LNHNV, CDR2 YYDKDF (reference sequence). The V end lost 0 bases, the J end lost 5 bases, and 19 bases lay between the germline ends. CDR3 length: 17 amino acids. The CDR3 is CATSRDRRTDFPETQYF. CDR3 DNA: TGTGCCACCAGCAGAGATCGGAGGACAGATTTTCCGGAGACCCAGTACTTC.

The gene calls are TRBV11-2 and TRBJ1-2; the D gene is possibly TRBD1 (5 bases). The germline V gene has CDR1 SGHAT and CDR2 FQNNGV. The CDR3 is made up of 15 amino acids. Deletions cut 1 base from V and 8 bases from J, with 17 bases between. Written as DNA, the CDR3 is TGTGCCAGCAGCTTAGCTGCGACAGCGGGGCGAGGCTACACCTTC. Translation: CASSLAATAGRGYTF.

The chain is built from TRBV2 and TRBJ2-2; D might be TRBD1 (6 bases). Germline V gives CDR1 SNHLY, CDR2 FYNNEI. The ends were cut back, 7 bases at V and 0 bases at J, with 12 bases in the middle. The CDR3 runs to 15 residues. CDR3 in DNA: TGTGCCAGCACTCCAGGGGTTTCGAACACCGGGGAGCTGTTTTTT. This encodes CASTPGVSNTGELFF.

The chain has TRBV6-1 and TRBJ1-6, with 9 nucleotides matching TRBD1. V shed 3 bases and J 7 bases; nucleotides not matched to a gene: 4. Germline V CDR1 and CDR2: MNHNS, SASEGT. The length of the CDR3 is 15 residues. The CDR3: CASSDTGTGNSPLHF. The CDR3 DNA reads TGTGCCAGCAGTGACACAGGGACAGGGAATTCACCCCTCCACTTT.

V gene TRBV19 combines with J gene TRBJ1-1, with TRBD1 matching 8 bases. CDR1 LNHDA and CDR2 SQIVND come from the germline V gene (reference sequence). The CDR3 spans 15 residues. Trimming at V came to 0 bases and at J to 3 bases, leaving 3 bases not matched to a gene. The CDR3 DNA is TGTGCCAGTAGTATAGAAGGACAGGGAGACACTGAAGCTTTCTTT. This gives the protein CASSIEGQGDTEAFF.

The chain uses TRBV5-6 and TRBJ1-2, with TRBD1 identical over 7 bases. CDR3 length: 13 residues. The junction had 0 bases not matched to a gene; V was cut back by 0 bases and J by 4 bases. The V gene's germline CDR1 is SGHDT and CDR2 YYEEEE. CDR3 DNA: TGTGCCAGCAGCTTGGACAGGGGCTATGGCTACACCTTC. This codes for CASSLDRGYGYTF.

This rearrangement joins TRBV30 to TRBJ2-5; D is possibly TRBD1 (6 bases). The germline V gene encodes CDR1 GTSNPN and CDR2 SVGIG (reference sequence). V shed 0 bases and J shed 1 base, with 9 bases lying between them. The CDR3 has 14 amino acids. The CDR3 DNA follows: TGTGCCTGGAGTGTAGGGGGAACCCAAGAGACCCAGTACTTC. Protein product: CAWSVGGTQETQYF.

The genes are TRBV30 and TRBJ1-2; D perhaps matches TRBD1 (6 bases). The CDR3 spans 11 residues. V shed 8 bases and J shed 4 bases, with 11 bases lying between them. Germline V gene lookup returns CDR1 GTSNPN and CDR2 SVGIG (reference sequence). The CDR3 is CARDRIYGYTF. DNA of the CDR3: TGTGCCCGAGACAGGATCTATGGCTACACCTTC.

The rearrangement links TRBV7-2 to TRBJ1-3; TRBD1 matches 12 bases. The ends lost 6 bases at V and 2 bases at J; junction bases unmatched: 5. Germline assignment: CDR1 SGHTA and CDR2 FQGNSA. The CDR3 has 16 amino acids. CDR3 amino acids: CASRLGQGAAGNTIYF. The CDR3 coding sequence is TGTGCCAGCAGATTGGGACAGGGGGCAGCTGGAAACACCATATATTTT.

This chain connects TRBV5-1 to TRBJ1-3; 9 bases match TRBD1. In germline, CDR1 is SGHRS, CDR2 YFSETQ. The CDR3 is made up of 15 amino acids. The J segment lost 4 bases and the V segment lost 4 bases, leaving 6 bases of the junction unmatched. CDR3 sequence reads: CASSPDGTGGNTIYF. The CDR3 DNA reads TGCGCCAGCAGCCCGGACGGGACAGGGGGAAACACCATATATTTT.

The chain is built from TRBV6-5 and TRBJ1-2; D uncertain. Germline V gene sequence: CDR1 MNHEY, CDR2 SVGAGI. V was cut by 4 bases and J by 8 bases, with 17 bases left in between. This CDR3 spans 14 amino acids. CDR3 nucleotide sequence: TGTGCCAGCAGTTGGCGCGGCGCCCCGAGGGGCTACACCTTC. This translates into CASSWRGAPRGYTF.

The chain has TRBV7-8 and TRBJ1-5; D call uncertain. The CDR3 is made up of 16 amino acids. The ends were cut back, 5 bases at V and 0 bases at J, with 14 bases in the middle. In germline, CDR1 is SGHVS, CDR2 FQNEAQ. This chain's CDR3 is CASSQHRGFSNQPQHF. The CDR3 DNA follows: TGTGCCAGCAGCCAACACCGAGGGTTTAGCAATCAGCCCCAGCATTTT.

In nucleotides, the CDR3 is TGCGCCAGCAGCTCGTCCAGGACAGGGGTAGCCAAAAACATTCAGTACTTC. Protein sequence: CASSSSRTGVAKNIQYF. The J gene is TRBJ2-4, the V gene TRBV5-1, with 9 positions matching TRBD1. CDR1 and CDR2 from the germline V gene are SGHRS and YFSETQ. The CDR3 has 17 residues. The J segment lost 0 bases and the V segment lost 3 bases, leaving 7 bases of the junction unmatched.

This clone was seen once. The chain employs TRBV5-1 and TRBJ2-5; D unresolved. The CDR3 consists of 12 residues. V gave up 2 bases and J gave up 2 bases, with 4 bases separating them. CDR1 and CDR2 (germline): SGHRS, YFSETQ. CDR3 nucleotide sequence: TGCGCCAGCAGCTTTGCACAAGAGACCCAGTACTTC. Protein: CASSFAQETQYF.

The V gene is TRBV5-1, the J gene TRBJ1-4; 9 positions match TRBD1. V dropped 3 bases and J dropped 7; count of bases not matched to a gene: 4. Germline values: CDR1 SGHRS, CDR2 YFSETQ. This CDR3 comprises 14 residues. Here the CDR3 DNA reads TGCGCCAGCAGCTATGACAGGGGGGGTGAAAAACTGTTTTTT. Its translation: CASSYDRGGEKLFF.

This rearrangement joins TRBV5-5 to TRBJ2-7, with D tentatively TRBD1 or TRBD2 (5 bases each). This CDR3 comprises 17 residues. Trimming removed 0 bases at V and 0 bases at J, with 16 bases between. The germline V gene encodes CDR1 SGHKS and CDR2 YYEKEE (reference sequence). CDR3 DNA sequence: TGTGCCAGCAGCTTGGTGTTGACGGGGACGGCCTCCTACGAGCAGTACTTC. Its protein is CASSLVLTGTASYEQYF.

The chain carries TRBV6-5 and TRBJ1-2; 7 nucleotides align to TRBD1. Germline trimming cut 8 bases from V and 1 base from J; bases unmatched to any gene: 4. This CDR3 is 13 amino acids long. The V gene's germline CDR1 is MNHEY and CDR2 SVGAGI. CDR3 DNA sequence: TGTGCCAGCCGCCACAGGGGTAACTATGGCTACACCTTC. Its protein is CASRHRGNYGYTF.

The chain is built from TRBV7-7 and TRBJ2-2, with 11 bases identical to TRBD2. The length of the CDR3 is 16 residues. V shed 5 bases and J 3 bases; nucleotides not matched to a gene: 5. CDR1 and CDR2 (germline): SSHAT, FNYEAQ (reference sequence). The CDR3: CASSRSGGAYTGELFF. For the CDR3, the DNA is TGTGCCAGCAGCCGTAGCGGGGGGGCCTACACCGGGGAGCTGTTTTTT.